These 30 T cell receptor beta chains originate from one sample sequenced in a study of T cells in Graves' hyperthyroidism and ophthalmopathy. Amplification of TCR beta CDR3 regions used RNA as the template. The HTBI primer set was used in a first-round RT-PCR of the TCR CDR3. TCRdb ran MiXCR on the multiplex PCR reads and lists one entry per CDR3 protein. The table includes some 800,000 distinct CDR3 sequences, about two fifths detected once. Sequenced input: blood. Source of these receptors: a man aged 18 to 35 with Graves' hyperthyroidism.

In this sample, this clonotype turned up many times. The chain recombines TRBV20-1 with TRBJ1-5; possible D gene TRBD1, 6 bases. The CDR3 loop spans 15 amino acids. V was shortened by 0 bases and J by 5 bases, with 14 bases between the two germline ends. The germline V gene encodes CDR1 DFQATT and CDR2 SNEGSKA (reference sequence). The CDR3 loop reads CSARDGGQPHQPQHF. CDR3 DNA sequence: TGCAGTGCTAGAGACGGAGGACAGCCACATCAGCCCCAGCATTTT.

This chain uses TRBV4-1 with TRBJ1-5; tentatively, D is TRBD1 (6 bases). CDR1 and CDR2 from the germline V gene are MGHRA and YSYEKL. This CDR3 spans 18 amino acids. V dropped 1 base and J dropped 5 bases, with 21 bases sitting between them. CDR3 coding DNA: TGCGCCAGCAGCCAAGGGAGGGGGGGGAAGATCATAGATCAGCCCCAGCATTTT. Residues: CASSQGRGGKIIDQPQHF.

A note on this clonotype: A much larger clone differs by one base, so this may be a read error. DNA of the CDR3: TGTGCCAGCAGTTGGGATCAGCCCCAGCATTTT. Translating gives CASSWDQPQHF. This sequence joins TRBV11-2 and TRBJ1-5; D remains unclear. The CDR3 is 11 amino acids. The germline gives CDR1 SGHAT, CDR2 FQNNGV. Deletions cut 6 bases from V and 5 bases from J, with 5 bases between. Filled out from reference TRBV11-2 and TRBJ1-5, the complete variable domain reads EAGVAQSPRYKIIEKRQSVAFWCNPISGHATLYWYQQILGQGPKLLIQFQNNGVVDDSQLPKDRFSAERLKGVDSTLKIQPAKLEDSAVYLCASSWDQPQHFGDGTRLSIL.

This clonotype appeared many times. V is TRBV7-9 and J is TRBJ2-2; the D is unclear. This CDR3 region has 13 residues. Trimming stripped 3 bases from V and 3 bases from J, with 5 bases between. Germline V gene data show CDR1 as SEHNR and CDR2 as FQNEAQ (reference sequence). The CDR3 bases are TGTGCCAGCAGCTTTGAGGACACCGGGGAGCTGTTTTTT. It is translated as CASSFEDTGELFF.

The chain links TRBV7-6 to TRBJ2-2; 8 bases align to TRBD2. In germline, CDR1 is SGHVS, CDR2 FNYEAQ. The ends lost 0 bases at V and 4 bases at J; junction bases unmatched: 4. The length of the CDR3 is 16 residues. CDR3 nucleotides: TGTGCCAGCAGCTTAGCTCCAGCGGGAGCCACCGGGGAGCTGTTTTTT. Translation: CASSLAPAGATGELFF. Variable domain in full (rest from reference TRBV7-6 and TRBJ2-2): GAGVSQSPRYKVTKRGQDVALRCDPISGHVSLYWYRQALGQGPEFLTYFNYEAQQDKSGLPNDRFSAERPEGSISTLTIQRTEQRDSAMYRCASSLAPAGATGELFFGEGSRLTVL.

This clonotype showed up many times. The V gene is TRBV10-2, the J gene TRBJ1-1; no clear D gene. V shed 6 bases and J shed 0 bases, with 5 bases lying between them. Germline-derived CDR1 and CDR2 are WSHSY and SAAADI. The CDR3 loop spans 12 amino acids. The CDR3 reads CASSHLNTEAFF. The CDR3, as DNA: TGCGCCAGCAGCCACCTGAACACTGAAGCTTTCTTT.

The CDR3 protein is CASRNPRGPSTDTQYF. The CDR3 bases are TGTGCCAGCAGAAACCCGAGGGGGCCGAGCACAGATACGCAGTATTTT. This chain uses TRBV2 with TRBJ2-3; TRBD1 aligns across 7 bases. The CDR3 is 16 residues long. Germline CDR1 is SNHLY and CDR2 is FYNNEI. V dropped 6 bases and J dropped 0; count of bases not matched to a gene: 9.

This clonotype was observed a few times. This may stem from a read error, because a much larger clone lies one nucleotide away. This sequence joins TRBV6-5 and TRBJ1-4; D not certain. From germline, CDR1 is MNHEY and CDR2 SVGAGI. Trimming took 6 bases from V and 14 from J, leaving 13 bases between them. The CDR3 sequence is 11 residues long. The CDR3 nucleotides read TGTGCCAGCAGGGACCCCTTGATGCTGTTTTTT. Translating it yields CASRDPLMLFF.

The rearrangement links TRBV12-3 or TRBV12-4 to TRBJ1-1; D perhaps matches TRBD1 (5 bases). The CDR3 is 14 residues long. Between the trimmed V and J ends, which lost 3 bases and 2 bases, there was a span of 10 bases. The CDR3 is CASSFAGSNTEAFF. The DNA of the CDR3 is TGTGCCAGCAGTTTTGCAGGGAGCAACACTGAAGCTTTCTTT.

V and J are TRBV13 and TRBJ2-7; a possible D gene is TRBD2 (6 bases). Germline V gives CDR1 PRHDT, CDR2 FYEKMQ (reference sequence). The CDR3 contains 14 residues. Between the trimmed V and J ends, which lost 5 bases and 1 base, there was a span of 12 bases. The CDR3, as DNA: TGTGCCAGCAGCACCGACGCGGGGTCCTACGAGCAGTACTTC. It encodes CASSTDAGSYEQYF.

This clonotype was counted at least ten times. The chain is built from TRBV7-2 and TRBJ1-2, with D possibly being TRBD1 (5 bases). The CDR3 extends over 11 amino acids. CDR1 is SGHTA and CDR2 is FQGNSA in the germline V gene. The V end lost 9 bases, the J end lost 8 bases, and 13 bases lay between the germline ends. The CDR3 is CASPRGGGYTF. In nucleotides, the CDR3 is TGTGCCAGTCCGAGGGGCGGCGGCTACACCTTC.

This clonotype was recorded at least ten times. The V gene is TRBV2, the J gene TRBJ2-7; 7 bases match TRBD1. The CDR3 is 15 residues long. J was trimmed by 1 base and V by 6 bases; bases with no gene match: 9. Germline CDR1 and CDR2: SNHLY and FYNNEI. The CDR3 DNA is TGTGCCAGCAGCGGTAGAGGGGGCCCATCCTACGAGCAGTACTTC. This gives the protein CASSGRGGPSYEQYF.

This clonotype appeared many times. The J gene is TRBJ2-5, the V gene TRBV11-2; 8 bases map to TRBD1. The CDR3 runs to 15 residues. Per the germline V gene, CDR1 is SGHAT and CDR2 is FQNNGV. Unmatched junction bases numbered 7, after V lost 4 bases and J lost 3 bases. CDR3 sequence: CASSSGQGGEETQYF. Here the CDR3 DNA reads TGTGCCAGCAGCTCTGGACAGGGCGGGGAAGAGACCCAGTACTTC. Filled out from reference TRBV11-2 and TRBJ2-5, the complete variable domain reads EAGVAQSPRYKIIEKRQSVAFWCNPISGHATLYWYQQILGQGPKLLIQFQNNGVVDDSQLPKDRFSAERLKGVDSTLKIQPAKLEDSAVYLCASSSGQGGEETQYFGPGTRLLVL.

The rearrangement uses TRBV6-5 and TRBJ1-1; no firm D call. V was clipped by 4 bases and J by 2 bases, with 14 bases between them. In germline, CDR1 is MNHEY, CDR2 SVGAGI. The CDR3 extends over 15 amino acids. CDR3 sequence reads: CASSSGWFGNTEAFF. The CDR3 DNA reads TGTGCCAGCAGTTCTGGCTGGTTTGGAAACACTGAAGCTTTCTTT.

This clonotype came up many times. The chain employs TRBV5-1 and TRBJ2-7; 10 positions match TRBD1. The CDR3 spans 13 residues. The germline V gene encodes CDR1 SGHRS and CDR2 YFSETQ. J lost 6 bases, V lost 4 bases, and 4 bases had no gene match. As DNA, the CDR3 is TGCGCCAGCAGCGCCGGGACAGGGGTCGAGCAGTACTTC. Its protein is CASSAGTGVEQYF.

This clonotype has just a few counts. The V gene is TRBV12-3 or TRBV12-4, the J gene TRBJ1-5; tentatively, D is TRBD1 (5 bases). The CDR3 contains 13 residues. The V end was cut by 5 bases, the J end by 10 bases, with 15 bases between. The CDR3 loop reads CASSLGVGIPQHF. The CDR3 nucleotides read TGTGCCAGCAGTCTGGGGGTTGGAATACCCCAGCATTTT.

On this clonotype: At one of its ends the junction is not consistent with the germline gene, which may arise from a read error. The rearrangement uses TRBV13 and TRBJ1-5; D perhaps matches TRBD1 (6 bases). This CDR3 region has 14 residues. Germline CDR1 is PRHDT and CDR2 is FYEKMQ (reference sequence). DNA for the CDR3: TGCGCCAGCAGCCACCGGGACACCAATCAGCCCCAGCATTTT. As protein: CASSHRDTNQPQHF.

CDR3 in DNA: TGTGCCACCAGTGATTTGGGTGACAGGGCCTATGGCTACACCTTC. It specifies CATSDLGDRAYGYTF. J is TRBJ1-2 and V is TRBV24-1; 7 bases line up with TRBD1. In germline, CDR1 is KGHDR, CDR2 SFDVKD. The CDR3 loop spans 15 amino acids. V lost 0 bases, J lost 4 bases, and 4 bases stayed unmatched.

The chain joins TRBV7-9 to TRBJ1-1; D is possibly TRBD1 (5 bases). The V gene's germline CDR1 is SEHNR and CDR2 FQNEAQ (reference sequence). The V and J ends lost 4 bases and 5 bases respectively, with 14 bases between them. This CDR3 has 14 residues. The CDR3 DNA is TGTGCCAGCAGCTCCGCAGGGTCGGGAACTGAAGCTTTCTTT. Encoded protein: CASSSAGSGTEAFF.

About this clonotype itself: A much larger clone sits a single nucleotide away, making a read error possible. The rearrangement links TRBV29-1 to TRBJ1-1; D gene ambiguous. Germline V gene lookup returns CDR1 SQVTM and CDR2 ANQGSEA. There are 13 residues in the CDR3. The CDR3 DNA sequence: TGCAGCGTTCACGGACGGATGAACACTGAAGCTTCCTTT. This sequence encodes CSVHGRMNTEASF.

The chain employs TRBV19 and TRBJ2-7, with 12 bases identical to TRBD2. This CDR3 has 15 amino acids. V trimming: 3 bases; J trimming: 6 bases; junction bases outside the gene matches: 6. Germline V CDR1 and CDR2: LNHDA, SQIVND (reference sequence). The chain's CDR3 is CASSMMLAGGTEQYF. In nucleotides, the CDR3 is TGTGCCAGTAGTATGATGCTAGCGGGGGGGACCGAGCAGTACTTC.

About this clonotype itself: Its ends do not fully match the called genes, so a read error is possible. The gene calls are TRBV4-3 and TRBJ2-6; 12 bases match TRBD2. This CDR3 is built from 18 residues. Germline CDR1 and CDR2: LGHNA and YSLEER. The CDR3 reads CASSQRLAGATGANALTF. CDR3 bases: TGCGCCAGCAGCCAACGACTAGCGGGAGCCACGGGGGCCAACGCCCTGACTTTC.

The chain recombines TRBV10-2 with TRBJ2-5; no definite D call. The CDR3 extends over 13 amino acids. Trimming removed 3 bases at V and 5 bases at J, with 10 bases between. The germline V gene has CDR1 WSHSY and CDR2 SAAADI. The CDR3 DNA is TGCGCCAGCAGTGAAAGGCTGGGGGAGACCCAGTACTTC. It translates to CASSERLGETQYF.

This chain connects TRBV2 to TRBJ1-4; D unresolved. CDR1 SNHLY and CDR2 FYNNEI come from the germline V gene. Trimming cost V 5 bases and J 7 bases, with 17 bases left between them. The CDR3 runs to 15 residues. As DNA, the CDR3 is TGTGCCAGCAGTTACTCGAGGGAAGCGGGTGAAAAACTGTTTTTT. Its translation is CASSYSREAGEKLFF.

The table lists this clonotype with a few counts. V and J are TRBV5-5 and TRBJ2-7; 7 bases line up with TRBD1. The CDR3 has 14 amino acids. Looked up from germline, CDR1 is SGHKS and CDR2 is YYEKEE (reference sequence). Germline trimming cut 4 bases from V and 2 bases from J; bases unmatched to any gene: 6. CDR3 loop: CASSAFGTAYEQYF. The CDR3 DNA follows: TGTGCCAGCAGCGCGTTCGGGACAGCCTACGAGCAGTACTTC.

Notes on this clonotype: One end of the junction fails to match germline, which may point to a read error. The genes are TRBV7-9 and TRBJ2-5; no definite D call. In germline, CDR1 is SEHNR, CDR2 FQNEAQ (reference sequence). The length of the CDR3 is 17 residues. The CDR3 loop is CASSVAGKGKYQETQYF. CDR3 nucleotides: TGTGCCAGCAGCGTAGCTGGGAAGGGAAAATACCAAGAGACCCAGTACTTC.

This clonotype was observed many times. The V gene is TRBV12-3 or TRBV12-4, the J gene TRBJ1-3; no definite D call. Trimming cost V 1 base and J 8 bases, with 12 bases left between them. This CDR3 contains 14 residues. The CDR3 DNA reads TGTGCCAGCAGTTTAGGAGGTGTCGGGGACACCATATATTTT. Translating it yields CASSLGGVGDTIYF.

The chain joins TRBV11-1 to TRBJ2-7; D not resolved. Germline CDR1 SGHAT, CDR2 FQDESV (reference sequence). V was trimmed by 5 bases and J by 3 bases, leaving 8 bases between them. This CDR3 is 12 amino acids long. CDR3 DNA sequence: TGTGCCAGCAGCCACCAGCTCTACGAGCAGTACTTC. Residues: CASSHQLYEQYF.

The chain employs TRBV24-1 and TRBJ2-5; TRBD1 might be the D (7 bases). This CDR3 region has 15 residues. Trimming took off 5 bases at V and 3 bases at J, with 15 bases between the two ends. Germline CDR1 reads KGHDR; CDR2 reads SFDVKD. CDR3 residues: CATSGERGTEETQYF. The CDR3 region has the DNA TGTGCCACCAGTGGGGAACGGGGGACAGAAGAGACCCAGTACTTC.

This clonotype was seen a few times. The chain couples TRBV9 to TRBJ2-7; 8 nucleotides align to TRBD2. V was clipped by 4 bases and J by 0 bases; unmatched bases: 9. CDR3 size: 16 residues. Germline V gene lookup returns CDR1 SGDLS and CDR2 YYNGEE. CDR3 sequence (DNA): TGTGCCAGCAGCCCCGCGGCGGGAGGCAGCTCCTACGAGCAGTACTTC. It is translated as CASSPAAGGSSYEQYF.